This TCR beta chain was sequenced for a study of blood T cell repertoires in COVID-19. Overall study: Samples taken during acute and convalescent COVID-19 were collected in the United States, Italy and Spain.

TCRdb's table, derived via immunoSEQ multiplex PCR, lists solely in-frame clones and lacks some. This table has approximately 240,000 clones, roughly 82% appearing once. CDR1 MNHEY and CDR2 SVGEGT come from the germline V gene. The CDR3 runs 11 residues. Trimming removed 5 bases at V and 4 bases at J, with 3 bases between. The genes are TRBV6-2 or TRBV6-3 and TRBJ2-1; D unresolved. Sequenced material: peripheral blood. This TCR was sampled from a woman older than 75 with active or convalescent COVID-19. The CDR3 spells CASSLYNEQFF. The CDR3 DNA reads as TGTGCCAGCAGTCTATACAATGAGCAGTTCTTC.